The T cell receptor beta chain described here comes from a study of T cell responses to AZD1222 COVID-19 vaccine. Notes on this clone: Its matching antigen is unknown.

TCRdb's copy holds only in-frame clones and misses some; the assay was immunoSEQ multiplex PCR. The repertoire consists of approximately 210,000 clones, with around 94% occurring once and the leading ten covering roughly 1.8%. Germline assignment: CDR1 SGHRS and CDR2 YFSETQ. The CDR3 is 14 amino acids. V was clipped by 4 bases and J by 4 bases; unmatched bases: 6. Findings of the study overall: White British people made up most donors, females outnumbered males, and clonal diversity was possibly underestimated.

The chain uses TRBV5-1 and TRBJ2-7; 9 bases map to TRBD1. Source: peripheral blood, taken 28 days after the second dose of the MenACWY control vaccine. This sequence originates from an adult who received the MenACWY meningococcal vaccine as a control. The CDR3 nucleotides are TGCGCCAGCAGCGGGGACAGGGAAAGGTACGAGCAGTACTTC. Amino acids: CASSGDRERYEQYF.